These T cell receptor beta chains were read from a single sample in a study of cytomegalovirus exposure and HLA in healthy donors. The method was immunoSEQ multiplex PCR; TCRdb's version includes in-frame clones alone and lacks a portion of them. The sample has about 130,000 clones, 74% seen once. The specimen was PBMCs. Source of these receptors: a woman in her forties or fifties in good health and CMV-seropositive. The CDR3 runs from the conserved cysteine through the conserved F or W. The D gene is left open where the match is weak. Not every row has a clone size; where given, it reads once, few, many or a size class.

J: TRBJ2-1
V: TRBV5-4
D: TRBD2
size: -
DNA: TGTGCCAGCAGCTTCCGGGGGGGCCTCCACAATGAGCAGTTCTTC
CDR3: CASSFRGGLHNEQFF

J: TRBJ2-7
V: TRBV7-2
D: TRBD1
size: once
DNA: TGTGCCAGCAGCTTCGGACAGGGTATAACCTACGAGCAGTACTTC
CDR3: CASSFGQGITYEQYF

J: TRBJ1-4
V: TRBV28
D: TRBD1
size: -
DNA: TGTGCCAGCAGCTCACAGGGGGCTGGTGAAAAACTGTTTTTT
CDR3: CASSSQGAGEKLFF

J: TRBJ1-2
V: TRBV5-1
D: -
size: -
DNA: TGCGCCAGCAGCTTCGACGGGACACTTGGCTATGGCTACACCTTC
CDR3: CASSFDGTLGYGYTF

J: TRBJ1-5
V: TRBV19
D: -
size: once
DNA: TGTGCCAGTAGTATCCGGGGAGGAGGGCCCAATCAGCCCCAGCATTTT
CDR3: CASSIRGGGPNQPQHF

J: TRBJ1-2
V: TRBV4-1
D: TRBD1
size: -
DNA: TGCGCCAGCAGCCCCACAGGGGATTACGGCTACACCTTC
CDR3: CASSPTGDYGYTF

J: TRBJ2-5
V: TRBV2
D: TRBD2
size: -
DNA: TGTGCCAGCAGACGGATTGCGGGACTAGCGGGGGGAAGAGAGACCCAGTACTTC
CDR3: CASRRIAGLAGGRETQYF

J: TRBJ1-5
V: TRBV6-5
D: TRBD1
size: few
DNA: TGTGCCAGCAGTGACGGACAGGGGGCTCAGCCCCAGCATTTT
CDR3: CASSDGQGAQPQHF

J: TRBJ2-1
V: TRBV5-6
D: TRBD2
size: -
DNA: TGTGCCAGCAGCCGTCGAACTAGCGGGGTTAGCTCCTACAATGAGCAGTTCTTC
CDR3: CASSRRTSGVSSYNEQFF

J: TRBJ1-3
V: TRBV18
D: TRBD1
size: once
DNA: TGTGCCAGCTCACCACCGAGCCAGAACAGGGGCGGAAACACCATATATTTT
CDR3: CASSPPSQNRGGNTIYF

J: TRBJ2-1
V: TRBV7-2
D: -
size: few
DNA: TGTGCCAGCAGCTTCCCCGGGTTGGGTGAGCAGTTCTTC
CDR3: CASSFPGLGEQFF

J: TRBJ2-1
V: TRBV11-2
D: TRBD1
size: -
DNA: TGTGCCAGCAGCATGGGACAGACGATAGAAAACAATGAGCAGTTCTTC
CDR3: CASSMGQTIENNEQFF

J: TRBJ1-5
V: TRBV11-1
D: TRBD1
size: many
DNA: TGTGCCAGCAGCCCCTCCGACAGGGTTAGCAATCAGCCCCAGCATTTT
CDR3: CASSPSDRVSNQPQHF

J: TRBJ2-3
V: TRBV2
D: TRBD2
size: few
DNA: TGTGCCAGCATTCGACTAGCGGGGGCTAGCACAGATACGCAGTATTTT
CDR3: CASIRLAGASTDTQYF

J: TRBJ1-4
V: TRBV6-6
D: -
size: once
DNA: TGTGCCAGCAAATTCGGGATGAGTGAAAAACTGTTTTTT
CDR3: CASKFGMSEKLFF

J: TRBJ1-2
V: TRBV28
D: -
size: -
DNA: TGTGCCAGCAGTGTATTTTCCGCGGGGGTCTATGGCTACACCTTC
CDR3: CASSVFSAGVYGYTF

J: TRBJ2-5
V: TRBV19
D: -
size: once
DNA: TGTGCCAGTAGTATAGTAGCCCAAGAGACCCAGTACTTC
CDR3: CASSIVAQETQYF

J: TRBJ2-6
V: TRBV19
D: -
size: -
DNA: TGTGCCAGTAGTGGAATCTCGAGACTGACCTCTGGGGCCAACGTCCTGACTTTC
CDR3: CASSGISRLTSGANVLTF

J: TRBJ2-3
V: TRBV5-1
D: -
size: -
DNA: TGCGCCAGCAGCCTCGGGGAGGTGACAGATACGCAGTATTTT
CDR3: CASSLGEVTDTQYF

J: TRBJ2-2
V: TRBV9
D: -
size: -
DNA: TGTGCCAGCAGCCCCCGGGGTAGAGCGAACACCGGGGAGCTGTTTTTT
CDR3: CASSPRGRANTGELFF

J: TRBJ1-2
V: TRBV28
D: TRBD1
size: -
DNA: TGTGCCAGCAGTTTATGGGGGACAGGGATAGAGAAAAACTATGGCTACACCTTC
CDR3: CASSLWGTGIEKNYGYTF

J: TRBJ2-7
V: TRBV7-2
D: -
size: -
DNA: TGTGCCAGCAGCTTGAGTGAAGTCTACGAGCAGTACTTC
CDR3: CASSLSEVYEQYF

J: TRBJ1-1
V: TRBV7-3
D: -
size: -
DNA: TGTGCCAGCAGCTTATTGTCGACAGGACAAGCTTTCTTT
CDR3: CASSLLSTGQAFF

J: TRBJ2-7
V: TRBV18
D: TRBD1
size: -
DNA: TGTGCCAGCTCACCACTCGCAGGGGGCAGCTACGAGCAGTACTTC
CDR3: CASSPLAGGSYEQYF

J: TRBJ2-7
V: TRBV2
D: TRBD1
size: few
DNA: TGTGCCAGCAGTCATCGGACAGGGATCTACGAGCAGTACTTC
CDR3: CASSHRTGIYEQYF

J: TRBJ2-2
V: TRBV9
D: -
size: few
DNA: TGTGCCAGCAGCGTAAGCGGGCTTAACACCGGGGAGCTGTTTTTT
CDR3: CASSVSGLNTGELFF

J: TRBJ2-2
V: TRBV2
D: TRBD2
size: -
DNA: TGTGCCAGCAGTGGGGGACTACATCAGGGCACCGGGGAGCTGTTTTTT
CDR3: CASSGGLHQGTGELFF

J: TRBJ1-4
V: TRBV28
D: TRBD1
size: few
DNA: TGTGCCAGCAGTATACAGACGCCAGGGGGGGAAAAACTGTTTTTT
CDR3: CASSIQTPGGEKLFF

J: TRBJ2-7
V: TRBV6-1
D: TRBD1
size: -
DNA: TGTGCCAGCAGTTTACAGGGGGCGAGGGAGCAGTACTTC
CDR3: CASSLQGAREQYF

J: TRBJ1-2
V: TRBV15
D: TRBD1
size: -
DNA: TGTGCCACCAGCAGAAGTGCCCGGACAGGGGGTTCCTATGGCTACACCTTC
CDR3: CATSRSARTGGSYGYTF

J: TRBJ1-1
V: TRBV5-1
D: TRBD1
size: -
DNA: TGCGCCAGCAGCTGGTCATGGGACAGGGGCCTGAACACTGAAGCTTTCTTT
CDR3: CASSWSWDRGLNTEAFF

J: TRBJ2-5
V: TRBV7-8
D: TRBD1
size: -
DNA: TGTGCCAGCAGCTTACGGGGACAGGGTAGCGGGACCCAGTACTTC
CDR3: CASSLRGQGSGTQYF

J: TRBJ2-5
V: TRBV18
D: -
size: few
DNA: TGTGCCAGCTCACTATCTCTGCAAGAGACCCAGTACTTC
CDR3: CASSLSLQETQYF